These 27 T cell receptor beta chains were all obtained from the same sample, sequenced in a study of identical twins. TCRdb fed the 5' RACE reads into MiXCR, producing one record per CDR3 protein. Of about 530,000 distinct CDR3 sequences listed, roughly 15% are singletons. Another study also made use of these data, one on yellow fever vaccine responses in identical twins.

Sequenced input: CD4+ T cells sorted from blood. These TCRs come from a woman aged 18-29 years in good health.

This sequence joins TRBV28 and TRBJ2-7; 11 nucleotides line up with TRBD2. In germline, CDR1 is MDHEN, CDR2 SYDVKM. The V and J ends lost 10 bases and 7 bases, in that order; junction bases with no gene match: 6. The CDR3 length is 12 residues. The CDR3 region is CAISGRASEQYF. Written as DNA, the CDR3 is TGTGCCATTAGCGGGAGGGCGAGTGAGCAGTACTTC.

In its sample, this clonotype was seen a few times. CDR3 protein: CASSLGFVTEAFF. In DNA, the CDR3 is TGTGCCAGCAGCTTAGGCTTCGTTACTGAAGCTTTCTTT. The rearrangement joins TRBV11-2 to TRBJ1-1, with unresolved D. V was shortened by 1 base and J by 5 bases, with 8 bases between the two germline ends. From germline, CDR1 is SGHAT and CDR2 FQNNGV. The CDR3 extends over 13 amino acids.

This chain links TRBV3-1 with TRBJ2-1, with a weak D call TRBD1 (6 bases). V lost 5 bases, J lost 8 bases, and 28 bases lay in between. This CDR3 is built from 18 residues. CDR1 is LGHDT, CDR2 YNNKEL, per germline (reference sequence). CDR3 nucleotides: TGTGCCAGCAGCAAAAAGGTTGGAGGACAGCTAATCTTTTATGAGCAGTTCTTC. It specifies CASSKKVGGQLIFYEQFF.

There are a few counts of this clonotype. CDR3 region: CASSVVETQYF. CDR3 DNA sequence: TGTGCCAGCAGTGTAGTGGAGACCCAGTACTTC. The chain has TRBV28 and TRBJ2-5; D call uncertain. The CDR3 has 11 residues. V dropped 5 bases and J dropped 5 bases, with 6 bases sitting between them. Germline V gives CDR1 MDHEN, CDR2 SYDVKM.

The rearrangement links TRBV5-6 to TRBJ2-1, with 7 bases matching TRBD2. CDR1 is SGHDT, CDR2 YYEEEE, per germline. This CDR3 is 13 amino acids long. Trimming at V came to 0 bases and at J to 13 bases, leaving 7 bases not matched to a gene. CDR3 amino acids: CASSLGRAGHQFF. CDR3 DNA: TGTGCCAGCAGCTTGGGTCGAGCGGGGCACCAGTTCTTC.

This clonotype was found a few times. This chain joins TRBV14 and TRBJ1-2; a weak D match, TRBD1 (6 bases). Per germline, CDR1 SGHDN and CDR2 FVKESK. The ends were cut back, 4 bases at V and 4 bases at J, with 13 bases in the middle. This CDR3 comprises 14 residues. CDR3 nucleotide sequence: TGTGCCAGCAGCCTAGCAGGGGCAGGCTATGGCTACACCTTC. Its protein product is CASSLAGAGYGYTF.

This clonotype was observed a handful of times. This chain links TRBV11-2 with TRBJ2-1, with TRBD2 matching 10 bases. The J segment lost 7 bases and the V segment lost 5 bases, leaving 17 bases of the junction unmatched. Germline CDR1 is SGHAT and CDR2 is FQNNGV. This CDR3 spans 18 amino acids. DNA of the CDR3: TGTGCCAGCAGCACGGGACTAGCGAGAAGACGCGAGGGAAATGAGCAGTTCTTC. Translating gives CASSTGLARRREGNEQFF.

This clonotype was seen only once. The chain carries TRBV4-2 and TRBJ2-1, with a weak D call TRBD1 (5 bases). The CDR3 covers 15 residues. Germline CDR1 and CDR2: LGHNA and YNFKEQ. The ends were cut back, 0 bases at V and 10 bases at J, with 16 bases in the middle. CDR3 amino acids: CASSQDPDTNSEQFF. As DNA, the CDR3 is TGTGCCAGCAGCCAAGATCCGGACACCAATTCGGAGCAGTTCTTC.

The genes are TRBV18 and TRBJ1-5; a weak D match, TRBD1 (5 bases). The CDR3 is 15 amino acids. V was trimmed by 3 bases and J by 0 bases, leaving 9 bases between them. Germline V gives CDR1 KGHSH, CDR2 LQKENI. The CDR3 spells CASSPLQDSNQPQHF. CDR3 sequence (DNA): TGTGCCAGCTCACCGTTACAGGATAGCAATCAGCCCCAGCATTTT.

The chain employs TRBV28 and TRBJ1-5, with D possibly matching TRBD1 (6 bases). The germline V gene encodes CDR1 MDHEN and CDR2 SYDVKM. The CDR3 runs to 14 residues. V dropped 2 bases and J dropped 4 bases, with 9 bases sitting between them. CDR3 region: CASSLQGRNQPQHF. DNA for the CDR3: TGTGCCAGCAGTTTACAGGGGAGAAATCAGCCCCAGCATTTT.

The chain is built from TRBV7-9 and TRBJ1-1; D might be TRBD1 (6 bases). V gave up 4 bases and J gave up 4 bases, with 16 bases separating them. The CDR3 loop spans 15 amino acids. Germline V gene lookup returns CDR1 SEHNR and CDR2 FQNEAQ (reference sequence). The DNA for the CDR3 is TGTGCCAGCAGCTCACGACAGGTCGGGGGCACTGAAGCTTTCTTT. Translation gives CASSSRQVGGTEAFF.

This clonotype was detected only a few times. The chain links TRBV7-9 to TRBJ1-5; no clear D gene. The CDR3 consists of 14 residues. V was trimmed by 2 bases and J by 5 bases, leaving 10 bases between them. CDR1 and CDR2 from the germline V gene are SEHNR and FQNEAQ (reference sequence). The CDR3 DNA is TGTGCCAGCAGCTTAAGTGTCGGGGATCAGCCCCAGCATTTT. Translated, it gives CASSLSVGDQPQHF.

This CDR3 reads CASSAGTSGSASYNEQFF. In DNA, the CDR3 is TGCGCCAGCAGCGCCGGGACTAGCGGGAGTGCCTCCTACAATGAGCAGTTCTTC. The chain has TRBV5-1 and TRBJ2-1, with TRBD2 matching over 14 bases. V shed 4 bases and J 0 bases; nucleotides not matched to a gene: 6. The CDR3 consists of 18 residues. Per germline, CDR1 SGHRS and CDR2 YFSETQ.

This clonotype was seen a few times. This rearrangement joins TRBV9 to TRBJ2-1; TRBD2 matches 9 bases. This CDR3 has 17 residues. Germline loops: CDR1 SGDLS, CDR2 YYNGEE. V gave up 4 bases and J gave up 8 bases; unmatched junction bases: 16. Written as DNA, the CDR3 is TGTGCCAGCAGCCCTAACCGAAGGCTAGCGGGATTTGATGAGCAGTTCTTC. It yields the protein CASSPNRRLAGFDEQFF.

This CDR3 is CASSARDSRTDTQYF. The CDR3 DNA is TGCGCCAGCAGCGCCAGGGACAGCCGCACAGATACGCAGTATTTT. The chain is built from TRBV5-1 and TRBJ2-3; 7 bases are shared with TRBD1. The CDR3 totals 15 residues. Germline V gene data show CDR1 as SGHRS and CDR2 as YFSETQ. V shed 4 bases, J shed 1 base, and the junction held 6 bases outside the gene matches.

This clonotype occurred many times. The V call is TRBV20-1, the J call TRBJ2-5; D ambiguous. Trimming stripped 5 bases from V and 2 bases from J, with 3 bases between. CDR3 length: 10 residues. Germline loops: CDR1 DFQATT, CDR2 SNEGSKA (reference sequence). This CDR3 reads CSARQETQYF. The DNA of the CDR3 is TGCAGTGCTCGACAAGAGACCCAGTACTTC.

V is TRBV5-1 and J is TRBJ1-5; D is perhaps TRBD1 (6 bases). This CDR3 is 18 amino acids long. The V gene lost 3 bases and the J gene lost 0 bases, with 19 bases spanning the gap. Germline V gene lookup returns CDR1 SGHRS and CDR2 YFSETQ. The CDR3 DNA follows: TGCGCCAGCAGCTCCGAATTCGGACAGACCTATAGCAATCAGCCCCAGCATTTT. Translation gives CASSSEFGQTYSNQPQHF.

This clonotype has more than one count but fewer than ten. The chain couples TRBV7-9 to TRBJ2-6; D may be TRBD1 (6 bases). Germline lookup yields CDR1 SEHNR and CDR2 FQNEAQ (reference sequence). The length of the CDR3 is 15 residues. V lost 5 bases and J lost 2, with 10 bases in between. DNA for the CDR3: TGTGCCAGCAGCCGAACAGGGACTGGGGCCAACGTCCTGACTTTC. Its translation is CASSRTGTGANVLTF.

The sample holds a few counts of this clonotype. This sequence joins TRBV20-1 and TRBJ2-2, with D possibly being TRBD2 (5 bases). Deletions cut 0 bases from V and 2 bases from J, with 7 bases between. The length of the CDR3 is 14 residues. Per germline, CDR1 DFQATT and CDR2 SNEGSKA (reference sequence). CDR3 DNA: TGCAGTGCTAGAGATCTAGCAAACACCGGGGAGCTGTTTTTT. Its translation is CSARDLANTGELFF.

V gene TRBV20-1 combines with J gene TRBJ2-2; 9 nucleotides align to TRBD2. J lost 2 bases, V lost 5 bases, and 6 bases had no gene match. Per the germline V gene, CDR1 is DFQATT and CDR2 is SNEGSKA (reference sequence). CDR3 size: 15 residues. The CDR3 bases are TGCAGTGCTCCCCTAGCGGGGCGTAACACCGGGGAGCTGTTTTTT. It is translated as CSAPLAGRNTGELFF.

CDR3: CASSVPTGGLSSYEQYV. The CDR3 DNA reads TGTGCCAGCAGTGTCCCTACAGGGGGCCTAAGCTCCTACGAGCAGTACGTC. The V call is TRBV6-4, the J call TRBJ2-7; TRBD1 matches at 9 bases. J was trimmed by 0 bases and V by 4 bases; bases with no gene match: 10. The germline V gene encodes CDR1 MRHNA and CDR2 SNTAGT. The length of the CDR3 is 17 residues.

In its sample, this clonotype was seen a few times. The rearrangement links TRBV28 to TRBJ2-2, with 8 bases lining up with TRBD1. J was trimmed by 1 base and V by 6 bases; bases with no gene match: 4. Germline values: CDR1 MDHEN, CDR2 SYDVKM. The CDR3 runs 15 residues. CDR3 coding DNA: TGTGCCAGCAGGGGGGACAGGAGGAACACCGGGGAGCTGTTTTTT. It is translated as CASRGDRRNTGELFF.

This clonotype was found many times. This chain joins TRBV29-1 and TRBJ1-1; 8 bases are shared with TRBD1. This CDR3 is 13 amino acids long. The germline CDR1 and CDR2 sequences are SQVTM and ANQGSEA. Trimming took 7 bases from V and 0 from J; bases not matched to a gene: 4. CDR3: CSARTGMNTEAFF. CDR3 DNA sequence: TGCAGCGCCAGGACAGGGATGAACACTGAAGCTTTCTTT. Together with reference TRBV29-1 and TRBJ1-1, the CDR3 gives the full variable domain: SAVISQKPSRDICQRGTSLTIQCQVDSQVTMMFWYRQQPGQSLTLIATANQGSEATYESGFVIDKFPISRPNLTFSTLTVSNMSPEDSSIYLCSARTGMNTEAFFGQGTRLTVV.

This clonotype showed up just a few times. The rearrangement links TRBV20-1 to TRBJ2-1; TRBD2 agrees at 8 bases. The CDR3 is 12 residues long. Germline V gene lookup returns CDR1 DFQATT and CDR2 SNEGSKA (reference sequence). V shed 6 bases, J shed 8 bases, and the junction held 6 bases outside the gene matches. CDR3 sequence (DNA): TGCAGTGCCCCCGGGAGGGCCCATGAGCAGTTCTTC. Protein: CSAPGRAHEQFF.

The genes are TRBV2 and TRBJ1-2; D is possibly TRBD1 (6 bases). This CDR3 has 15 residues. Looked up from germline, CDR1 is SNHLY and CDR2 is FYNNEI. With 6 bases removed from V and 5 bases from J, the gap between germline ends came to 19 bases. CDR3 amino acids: CASRQGLSLGYGYTF. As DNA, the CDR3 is TGTGCCAGCAGACAGGGTTTAAGTTTGGGGTATGGCTACACCTTC.

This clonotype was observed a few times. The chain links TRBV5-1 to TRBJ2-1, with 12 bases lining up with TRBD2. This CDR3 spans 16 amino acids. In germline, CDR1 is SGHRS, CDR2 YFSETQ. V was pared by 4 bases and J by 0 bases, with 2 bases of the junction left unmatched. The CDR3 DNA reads TGCGCCAGCAGCGCTAGCGGGAGGGTCTCCTACAATGAGCAGTTCTTC. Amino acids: CASSASGRVSYNEQFF.

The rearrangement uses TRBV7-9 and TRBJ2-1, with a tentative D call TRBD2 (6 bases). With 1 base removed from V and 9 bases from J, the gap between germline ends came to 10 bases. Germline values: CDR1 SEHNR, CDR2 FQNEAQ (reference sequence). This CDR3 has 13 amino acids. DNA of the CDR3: TGTGCCAGCAGCTTAGTCGGGACTTCTGAGCAGTTCTTC. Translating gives CASSLVGTSEQFF.